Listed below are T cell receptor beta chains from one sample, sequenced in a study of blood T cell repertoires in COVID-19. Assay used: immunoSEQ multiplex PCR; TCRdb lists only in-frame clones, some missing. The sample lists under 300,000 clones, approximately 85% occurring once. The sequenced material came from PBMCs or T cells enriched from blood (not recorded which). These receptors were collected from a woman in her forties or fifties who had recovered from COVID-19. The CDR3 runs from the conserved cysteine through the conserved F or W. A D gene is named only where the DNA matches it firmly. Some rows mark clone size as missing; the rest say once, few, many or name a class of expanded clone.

CDR3: CASSLAGTSWHNEQFF; DNA: TGTGCCAGCAGCTTGGCCGGGACTAGCTGGCACAATGAGCAGTTCTTC; J: TRBJ2-1; D: TRBD2; size: -; V: TRBV5-4; length: 16
CDR3: CASSLASSTDTQYF; DNA: TGCGCCAGCAGCTTGGCCTCTAGCACAGATACGCAGTATTTT; J: TRBJ2-3; D: -; size: -; V: TRBV5-1; length: 14
CDR3: CASSSLAGGDEQFF; DNA: TGTGCCAGCAGTTCACTAGCGGGAGGGGATGAGCAGTTCTTC; J: TRBJ2-1; D: TRBD2; size: -; V: TRBV27; length: 14
CDR3: CASSPGLAVYNEQFF; DNA: TGTGCCAGCAGCCCCGGACTAGCGGTTTACAATGAGCAGTTCTTC; J: TRBJ2-1; D: TRBD2; size: -; V: TRBV5-5; length: 15
CDR3: CASRLAGGHEQYF; DNA: TGCGCCAGCCGCCTGGCAGGGGGCCACGAGCAGTACTTC; J: TRBJ2-7; D: TRBD1; size: -; V: TRBV4-1; length: 13
CDR3: CASMEQLTGELFF; DNA: TGTGCCAGCATGGAACAGCTAACCGGGGAGCTGTTTTTT; J: TRBJ2-2; D: -; size: -; V: TRBV6-5; length: 13
CDR3: CAISLRNEQFF; DNA: TGTGCCATCTCCCTTCGCAATGAGCAGTTCTTC; J: TRBJ2-1; D: -; size: -; V: TRBV10-3; length: 11
CDR3: CASSFGRGNEQFF; DNA: TGTGCCAGCAGCTTCGGCAGGGGGAATGAGCAGTTCTTC; J: TRBJ2-1; D: TRBD1; size: few; V: TRBV5-6; length: 13
CDR3: CAIKTGGDNTEAFF; DNA: TGTGCCATCAAAACAGGGGGGGATAACACTGAAGCTTTCTTT; J: TRBJ1-1; D: TRBD1; size: once; V: TRBV10-3; length: 14
CDR3: CASSPDSYNSPLHF; DNA: TGTGCCAGCAGCCCCGACAGTTACAATTCACCCCTCCACTTT; J: TRBJ1-6; D: -; size: -; V: TRBV28; length: 14
CDR3: CASSYGGGGPLGEQFF; DNA: TGTGCCAGCAGTTACGGTGGGGGCGGCCCACTTGGTGAGCAGTTCTTC; J: TRBJ2-1; D: -; size: -; V: TRBV6-6; length: 16
CDR3: CASSIDRVAGTSYEQYF; DNA: TGTGCCAGTAGTATAGATCGGGTAGCGGGAACCTCCTACGAGCAGTACTTC; J: TRBJ2-7; D: TRBD2; size: -; V: TRBV19; length: 17
CDR3: CASSRPGSGETQYF; DNA: TGTGCCAGCAGTCGTCCGGGAAGCGGAGAGACCCAGTACTTC; J: TRBJ2-5; D: -; size: few; V: TRBV27; length: 14
CDR3: CASSPTGGSTDTQYF; DNA: TGTGCCAGCTCACCTACCGGAGGAAGCACAGATACGCAGTATTTT; J: TRBJ2-3; D: -; size: -; V: TRBV18; length: 15
CDR3: CASSSIASLTSGYTGELFF; DNA: TGTGCCAGCAGTTCTATCGCGTCGTTGACTAGCGGGTACACCGGGGAGCTGTTTTTT; J: TRBJ2-2; D: TRBD2; size: -; V: TRBV28; length: 19
CDR3: CAIRREGNEQFF; DNA: TGTGCCATCAGAAGGGAGGGCAATGAGCAGTTCTTC; J: TRBJ2-1; D: TRBD2; size: -; V: TRBV10-3; length: 12
CDR3: CASKPGQGSYGYTF; DNA: TGTGCCAGCAAGCCGGGACAGGGCTCCTATGGCTACACCTTC; J: TRBJ1-2; D: TRBD1; size: -; V: TRBV6-5; length: 14
CDR3: CASRDSMAGNTIYF; DNA: TGTGCCAGCAGAGACAGTATGGCTGGAAACACCATATATTTT; J: TRBJ1-3; D: -; size: -; V: TRBV6-5; length: 14
CDR3: CASSEAGRMNEKLFF; DNA: TGTGCCAGCAGTGAAGCTGGCAGGATGAATGAAAAACTGTTTTTT; J: TRBJ1-4; D: -; size: -; V: TRBV6-1; length: 15
CDR3: CASSLRWSETYEQYF; DNA: TGTGCCAGCAGCCTCCGGTGGAGCGAGACCTACGAGCAGTACTTC; J: TRBJ2-7; D: -; size: -; V: TRBV7-8; length: 15
CDR3: CAISQSLEDQPQHF; DNA: TGTGCCATCAGTCAATCACTGGAGGATCAGCCCCAGCATTTT; J: TRBJ1-5; D: -; size: -; V: TRBV10-3; length: 14
CDR3: CASSEYSEQYF; DNA: TGTGCCAGCAGTGAATACTCCGAGCAGTACTTC; J: TRBJ2-7; D: -; size: -; V: TRBV2; length: 11